This TCR beta chain was documented in a study of T cells in Graves' hyperthyroidism and ophthalmopathy. Regarding the study as a whole: The blood repertoire included most of the expanded thyroid clonotypes above 0.001.

Germline trimming cut 5 bases from V and 1 base from J; bases unmatched to any gene: 2. Germline V lookup: CDR1 SGHRS, CDR2 YFSETQ. The CDR3 runs 13 residues. Orbital computed tomography, thyroid ultrasound, serum thyroxine and TRAb, and clinical symptoms together informed the diagnoses. Authors of the study amplified TCR beta CDR3 regions from RNA transcripts. The primer set for the first-round RT-PCR of the TCR CDR3 was HTBI. Using its own MiXCR run on the multiplex PCR reads, TCRdb lists one record per CDR3 protein. Among approximately 480,000 distinct CDR3 sequences listed, roughly 20% were seen once. This clonotype was recorded many times. Its specificity is not known.

The chain links TRBV5-1 to TRBJ1-1; TRBD1 matches at 7 bases. The sample comprised blood. This clonotype was sampled from a man aged 18 to 30 with Graves' hyperthyroidism. The CDR3: CASRQGRNTEAFF. The CDR3 region has the DNA TGCGCCAGCAGACAGGGGAGGAACACTGAAGCTTTCTTT.